A selection of T cell receptor beta chains follows, all from one sample in a study of blood T cell repertoires in COVID-19. Assay used: immunoSEQ multiplex PCR; TCRdb lists only in-frame clones, some missing. The sample lists some 300,000 clones; 85% to 90% were seen once. The sequenced sample was PBMCs or T cells enriched from blood (not recorded which). These receptors were collected from a woman aged 55-69 years in a cohort exposed to, infected with or recovered from COVID-19 (not recorded which). Each CDR3 is given with its conserved first and last residue. The D gene is left open where the match is weak. The size field is filled for only some rows; it gives once, few, many or a size class.

J gene: TRBJ2-3
V gene: TRBV6-2/TRBV6-3
clone size: few
D gene: -
CDR3 DNA: TGTGCCAGCAGTTACGAACGCGGGGGCGCGGACACAGATACGCAGTATTTT
CDR3 protein: CASSYERGGADTDTQYF

J gene: TRBJ2-3
V gene: TRBV10-3
clone size: -
D gene: TRBD1
CDR3 DNA: TGTGCCATCAGTGGGAACCCGGACAGGGGGCTTGGGGATACGCAGTATTTT
CDR3 protein: CAISGNPDRGLGDTQYF

J gene: TRBJ1-2
V gene: TRBV28
clone size: -
D gene: -
CDR3 DNA: TGTGCCAGCAGTTTGACAGACTATGGCTACACCTTC
CDR3 protein: CASSLTDYGYTF

J gene: TRBJ2-1
V gene: TRBV1
clone size: -
D gene: -
CDR3 DNA: TGCACCAGCAGCCAAGCCTTGGCTGACTACAATGAGCAGTTCTTC
CDR3 protein: CTSSQALADYNEQFF

J gene: TRBJ2-2
V gene: TRBV29-1
clone size: -
D gene: TRBD1
CDR3 DNA: TGCAGCGCAACAACCCCGGGACAGGGTACCACCCGGGAGCTGTTTTTT
CDR3 protein: CSATTPGQGTTRELFF

J gene: TRBJ2-1
V gene: TRBV3-1/TRBV3-2
clone size: -
D gene: -
CDR3 DNA: TGTGCCAGCAGCCAAACGGAGACCAATGAGCAGTTCTTC
CDR3 protein: CASSQTETNEQFF

J gene: TRBJ2-7
V gene: TRBV6-5
clone size: -
D gene: TRBD1
CDR3 DNA: TGTGCCAGCAGGTCGACAGGGTCCAACTACGAGCAGTACTTC
CDR3 protein: CASRSTGSNYEQYF

J gene: TRBJ2-1
V gene: TRBV9
clone size: once
D gene: TRBD2
CDR3 DNA: TGTGCCAGCAGCGGGACTAGCGGAGGGGGTGAGGAGCAGTTCTTC
CDR3 protein: CASSGTSGGGEEQFF

J gene: TRBJ2-1
V gene: TRBV6-5
clone size: -
D gene: -
CDR3 DNA: TGTGCCAGCACTACTAGAGGGAACAATGAGCAGTTCTTC
CDR3 protein: CASTTRGNNEQFF

J gene: TRBJ2-2
V gene: TRBV9
clone size: once
D gene: -
CDR3 DNA: TGTGCCAGCCAGGAGGGTAGCACCGGGGAGCTGTTTTTT
CDR3 protein: CASQEGSTGELFF

J gene: TRBJ2-7
V gene: TRBV7-2
clone size: -
D gene: -
CDR3 DNA: TGTGCCAGCAGCTTGGTAGTTTACGAGCAGTACTTC
CDR3 protein: CASSLVVYEQYF

J gene: TRBJ1-4
V gene: TRBV6-5
clone size: -
D gene: -
CDR3 DNA: TGTGCCACCTCACTGGGACAACTTGAAAAACTGTTTTTT
CDR3 protein: CATSLGQLEKLFF

J gene: TRBJ2-1
V gene: TRBV6-5
clone size: -
D gene: -
CDR3 DNA: TGTGCCAGCAGTCCCTTGGGCGGGAACTACAATGAGCAGTTCTTC
CDR3 protein: CASSPLGGNYNEQFF

J gene: TRBJ1-3
V gene: TRBV30
clone size: few
D gene: TRBD1
CDR3 DNA: TGTGCCTGGAGTTTGAGGGACAGGGGTACATCTGGAAACACCATATATTTT
CDR3 protein: CAWSLRDRGTSGNTIYF

J gene: TRBJ1-1
V gene: TRBV28
clone size: -
D gene: -
CDR3 DNA: TGTGCCAGCACTCTAGACAGGCGATACACTGAAGCTTTCTTT
CDR3 protein: CASTLDRRYTEAFF

J gene: TRBJ2-7
V gene: TRBV5-1
clone size: -
D gene: -
CDR3 DNA: TGCGCCAGCAGTCAGAACGGGAACTACGAGCAGTACTTC
CDR3 protein: CASSQNGNYEQYF

J gene: TRBJ1-6
V gene: TRBV7-2
clone size: -
D gene: -
CDR3 DNA: TGTGCCAGCAGCCGTGCGGGTGTTAGGACCTATAATTCACCCCTCCACTTT
CDR3 protein: CASSRAGVRTYNSPLHF

J gene: TRBJ2-5
V gene: TRBV18
clone size: -
D gene: -
CDR3 DNA: TGTGCCAGCTCAAGGGGGAAACAAGAGACCCAGTACTTC
CDR3 protein: CASSRGKQETQYF

J gene: TRBJ1-2
V gene: TRBV24-1
clone size: -
D gene: TRBD1
CDR3 DNA: TGTGCCACCAGCCAACCTACAGGGGCGATCACCTTC
CDR3 protein: CATSQPTGAITF

J gene: TRBJ2-5
V gene: TRBV28
clone size: -
D gene: -
CDR3 DNA: TGTGCCAGCACGGGGAGGCAAGAGACCCAGTACTTC
CDR3 protein: CASTGRQETQYF

J gene: TRBJ1-2
V gene: TRBV11-2
clone size: few
D gene: TRBD1
CDR3 DNA: TGTGCCAGCAGCTTAGTGGACAGGGGTTATGGCTACACCTTC
CDR3 protein: CASSLVDRGYGYTF

J gene: TRBJ1-2
V gene: TRBV28
clone size: -
D gene: TRBD1
CDR3 DNA: TGTGCCAGCAAGGACAGGGGCCTCCACGGGGTCACCTTC
CDR3 protein: CASKDRGLHGVTF

J gene: TRBJ2-5
V gene: TRBV30
clone size: -
D gene: -
CDR3 DNA: TGTGCCTGGGCTAGACAAGAGACCCAGTACTTC
CDR3 protein: CAWARQETQYF

J gene: TRBJ1-1
V gene: TRBV29-1
clone size: -
D gene: TRBD1
CDR3 DNA: TGCAGCGCCATCTCGACAGGGAGAGCTTTCTTT
CDR3 protein: CSAISTGRAFF

J gene: TRBJ2-1
V gene: TRBV28
clone size: -
D gene: TRBD2
CDR3 DNA: TGTGCCAGCAGTCCCCGGACTAGCGTCTACAATGAGCAGTTCTTC
CDR3 protein: CASSPRTSVYNEQFF

J gene: TRBJ2-7
V gene: TRBV6-1
clone size: -
D gene: -
CDR3 DNA: TGTGCCAGCAGTGAGCGACGGACTGCCCCCTACGAGCAGTACTTC
CDR3 protein: CASSERRTAPYEQYF

J gene: TRBJ2-6
V gene: TRBV2
clone size: -
D gene: TRBD2
CDR3 DNA: TGTGCCAACAGCCTAGCGGGAGGCCCCTCTGGGGCCAACGTCCTGACTTTC
CDR3 protein: CANSLAGGPSGANVLTF

J gene: TRBJ2-7
V gene: TRBV28
clone size: -
D gene: -
CDR3 DNA: TGTGCCAGCAGCGGGACACCCTACGAGCAGTACTTC
CDR3 protein: CASSGTPYEQYF

J gene: TRBJ2-7
V gene: TRBV19
clone size: -
D gene: TRBD1
CDR3 DNA: TGTGCCACACGCCCCCGGGACAGTCTCTACGAGCAGTACTTC
CDR3 protein: CATRPRDSLYEQYF

J gene: TRBJ2-5
V gene: TRBV28
clone size: -
D gene: -
CDR3 DNA: TGTGCCAGCAGACGGGGGAGCGGAGAGGAAGAGACCCAGTACTTC
CDR3 protein: CASRRGSGEEETQYF

J gene: TRBJ2-2
V gene: TRBV7-2
clone size: -
D gene: -
CDR3 DNA: TGTGCCAGCAGCTTTATCTATACCGGGGAGCTGTTTTTT
CDR3 protein: CASSFIYTGELFF

J gene: TRBJ2-4
V gene: TRBV6-4
clone size: -
D gene: -
CDR3 DNA: TGTGCCAGCAGTCCCGGGTCCCGAGGAAACATTCAGTACTTC
CDR3 protein: CASSPGSRGNIQYF

J gene: TRBJ1-5
V gene: TRBV6-5
clone size: -
D gene: TRBD1
CDR3 DNA: TGTGCCAGCGACAGACAGGGGGTTACGGGTCAGCCCCAGCATTTT
CDR3 protein: CASDRQGVTGQPQHF

J gene: TRBJ1-4
V gene: TRBV28
clone size: -
D gene: TRBD1
CDR3 DNA: TGTGCCAGCAGTGGACAGGGACCTGAAAAACTGTTTTTT
CDR3 protein: CASSGQGPEKLFF

J gene: TRBJ1-2
V gene: TRBV24-1
clone size: -
D gene: TRBD1
CDR3 DNA: TGTGCCACCAGTACGGGACAGCTTAACTATGGCTACACCTTC
CDR3 protein: CATSTGQLNYGYTF

J gene: TRBJ1-2
V gene: TRBV5-6
clone size: -
D gene: TRBD1
CDR3 DNA: TGTGCCAGCAGCTTGTGGGCAGGGGGAAACTATGGCTACACCTTC
CDR3 protein: CASSLWAGGNYGYTF